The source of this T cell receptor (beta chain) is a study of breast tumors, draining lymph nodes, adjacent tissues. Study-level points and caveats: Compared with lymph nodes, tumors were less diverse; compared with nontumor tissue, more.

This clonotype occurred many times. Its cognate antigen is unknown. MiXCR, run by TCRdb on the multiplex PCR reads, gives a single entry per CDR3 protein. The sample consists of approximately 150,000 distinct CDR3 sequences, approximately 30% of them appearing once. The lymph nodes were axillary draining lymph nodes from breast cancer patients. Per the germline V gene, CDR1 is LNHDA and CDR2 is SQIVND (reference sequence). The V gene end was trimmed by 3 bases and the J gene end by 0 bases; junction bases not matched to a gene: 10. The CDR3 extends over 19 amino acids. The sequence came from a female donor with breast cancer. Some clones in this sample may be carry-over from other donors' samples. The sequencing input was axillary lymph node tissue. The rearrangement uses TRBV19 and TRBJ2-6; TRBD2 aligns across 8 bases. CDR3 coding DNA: TGTGCCAGTAGTATCGGTTACGGGAGGGAGGGCTCTGGGGCCAACGTCCTGACTTTC. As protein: CASSIGYGREGSGANVLTF.